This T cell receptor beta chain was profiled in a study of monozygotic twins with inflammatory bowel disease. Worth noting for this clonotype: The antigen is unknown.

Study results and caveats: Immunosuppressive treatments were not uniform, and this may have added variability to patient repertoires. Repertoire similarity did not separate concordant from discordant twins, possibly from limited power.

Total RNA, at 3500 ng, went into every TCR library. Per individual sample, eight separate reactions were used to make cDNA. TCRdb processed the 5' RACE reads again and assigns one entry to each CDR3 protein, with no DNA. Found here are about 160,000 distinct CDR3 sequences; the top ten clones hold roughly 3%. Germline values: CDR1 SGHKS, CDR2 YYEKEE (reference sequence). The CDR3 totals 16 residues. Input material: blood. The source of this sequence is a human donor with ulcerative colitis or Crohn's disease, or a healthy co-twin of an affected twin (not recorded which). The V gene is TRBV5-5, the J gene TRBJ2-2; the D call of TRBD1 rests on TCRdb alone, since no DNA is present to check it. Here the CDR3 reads CASSLSGTHLSGELFF.